The 4 T cell receptor beta chains in this list originate from one sample, sequenced in a study of Ad26.COV2.S vaccination and SARS-CoV-2 variants. TCRdb's copy holds only in-frame clones and misses some; the assay was immunoSEQ multiplex PCR. The profile shows some 320,000 clones, about 86% of them singletons. Treatment here: over 15 received Ad26.COV2.S at low or high dose, single or two shots; 5 received placebo; per-sample allocation not given. Samples came from day 63 after the first vaccine or placebo injection. The specimen was peripheral blood, collected in a trial of Ad26.COV2.S vaccine versus placebo. The receptors were gathered from a person aged 18-60 years who received the Ad26.COV2.S COVID-19 vaccine or a placebo.

This CDR3 reads CASSPGPMNTEAFF. CDR3 nucleotides: TGTGCCAGCAGCCCCGGACCAATGAACACTGAAGCTTTCTTT. J is TRBJ1-1 and V is TRBV7-2; D is unresolved. This CDR3 is built from 14 residues. V lost 5 bases and J 0 bases, leaving 10 bases between the germline ends. From germline, CDR1 is SGHTA and CDR2 FQGNSA.

The gene calls are TRBV14 and TRBJ1-6, with 9 bases aligning to TRBD1. J lost 2 bases, V lost 4 bases, and 6 bases had no gene match. Germline CDR1 and CDR2: SGHDN and FVKESK. CDR3 size: 17 residues. The CDR3 spells CASSLGQGRAYNSPLHF. The CDR3 DNA reads TGTGCCAGCAGCCTTGGACAGGGGCGGGCCTATAATTCACCCCTCCACTTT.

About this clone: The sample carries other DNA sequences with the same CDR3. This rearrangement joins TRBV5-1 to TRBJ2-5; D gene ambiguous. V was trimmed by 0 bases and J by 4 bases, leaving 1 base between them. Germline assignment: CDR1 SGHRS and CDR2 YFSETQ. The CDR3 spans 11 residues. DNA for the CDR3: TGCGCCAGCAGCTTGGTAGAGACCCAGTACTTC. Translated: CASSLVETQYF. Filled out from reference TRBV5-1 and TRBJ2-5, the complete variable domain reads KAGVTQTPRYLIKTRGQQVTLSCSPISGHRSVSWYQQTPGQGLQFLFEYFSETQRNKGNFPGRFSGRQFSNSRSEMNVSTLELGDSALYLCASSLVETQYFGPGTRLLVL.

The chain is built from TRBV7-9 and TRBJ1-4, with D possibly matching TRBD1 (6 bases). The length of the CDR3 is 16 residues. Looked up from germline, CDR1 is SEHNR and CDR2 is FQNEAQ (reference sequence). V was clipped by 5 bases and J by 0 bases, with 13 bases between them. Written as DNA, the CDR3 is TGTGCCAGCAGCCGTACAGGGACCGCAACTAATGAAAAACTGTTTTTT. This encodes CASSRTGTATNEKLFF.